The sequence of this T cell receptor beta chain was determined in a study of OX40 agonist ivuxolimab in advanced cancers. Study-level points and caveats: The expanded peripheral T cells' antigen specificity was not determined.

Losses at the gene ends were 4 bases for V and 3 bases for J; bases not matched to a gene: 9. The V gene's germline CDR1 is MGHDK and CDR2 SYGVNS. The CDR3 is 16 residues long. This clone has just one count. As yet, its antigen is unknown. Here immunoSEQ multiplex PCR was the method, and the copy in TCRdb shows in-frame clones only, minus some. The sample yields tens of thousands of clones, 86% seen once. This TCR was recovered from an adult with an advanced solid tumor such as melanoma, head and neck, liver or kidney cancer. The J gene is TRBJ1-1, the V gene TRBV25-1, with TRBD1 identical over 9 bases. The starting material was CD4+ or CD8+ T cells sorted from blood, obtained in a trial of the OX40 agonist ivuxolimab. The CDR3 DNA is TGTGCCAGCAGTGCTATTACAGGGGGCCTGGACACTGAAGCTTTCTTT. Residues: CASSAITGGLDTEAFF. The variable domain in full, completed from reference TRBV25-1 and TRBJ1-1, reads EADIYQTPRYLVIGTGKKITLECSQTMGHDKMYWYQQDPGMELHLIHYSYGVNSTEKGDLSSESTVSRIRTEHFPLTLESARPSHTSQYLCASSAITGGLDTEAFFGQGTRLTVV.